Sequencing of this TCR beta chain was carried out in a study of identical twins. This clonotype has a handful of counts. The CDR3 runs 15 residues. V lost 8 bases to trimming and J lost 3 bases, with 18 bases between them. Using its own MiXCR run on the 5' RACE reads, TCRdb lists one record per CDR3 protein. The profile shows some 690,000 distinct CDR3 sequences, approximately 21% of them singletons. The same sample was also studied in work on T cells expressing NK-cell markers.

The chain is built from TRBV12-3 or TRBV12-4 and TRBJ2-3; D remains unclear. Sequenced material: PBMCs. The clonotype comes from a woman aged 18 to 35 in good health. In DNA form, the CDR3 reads TGTGCCAGCTCCGAACTTACGATGAATACAGATACGCAGTATTTT. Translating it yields CASSELTMNTDTQYF.